This TCR beta chain came from a study of OX40 agonist ivuxolimab in advanced cancers. Overall study: Three patients showed partial responses: one hepatocellular carcinoma and two cutaneous melanoma cases. The study, taken as a whole, reports: Among patients with partial responses at 0.1-3.0 mg/kg, clonal expansion was among the lowest. CD8+ T cells (on average) carried more expanded clones than CD4+ T cells.

The protocol was immunoSEQ multiplex PCR, while the TCRdb copy is restricted to in-frame clones and leaves out a portion. The table has 95,000 to 150,000 clones, 80% to 95% seen once. Points on this clone: As yet, its antigen is unknown.

Looked up from germline, CDR1 is KGHSH and CDR2 is LQKENI. The CDR3 has 14 amino acids. Deletions cut 5 bases from V and 1 base from J, with 9 bases between. The gene calls are TRBV18 and TRBJ1-3, with D maybe TRBD1 (5 bases). Sequences were derived from CD4+ or CD8+ T cells sorted from blood, sampled in a trial of the OX40 agonist ivuxolimab. This receptor was taken from an adult with an advanced solid tumor such as melanoma, head and neck, liver or kidney cancer. The CDR3 loop is CASSADRSGNTIYF. The CDR3, as DNA: TGTGCCAGCTCAGCAGACAGATCTGGAAACACCATATATTTT.